This TCR beta chain was sequenced during a study of Ad26.COV2.S vaccination and SARS-CoV-2 variants. Study-level background: Sample donor was a member of the COV1001 Ad26.COV2.S trial arm. Recipients of Ad26.COV2.S got it intramuscularly, once or twice 56 days apart.

Assay: immunoSEQ multiplex PCR; the TCRdb copy retains only in-frame clones and omits some. The sample lists approximately 360,000 clones, under 90% occurring once. Treatment reported: some 20 received Ad26.COV2.S at low or high dose, single or two shots; 5 received placebo; per-sample allocation not given. Samples were taken on day 63 after the first vaccine or placebo injection. Whoever gave the sample was an adult aged 18-55 years in Boston. V was shortened by 9 bases and J by 2 bases, with 19 bases between the two germline ends. This CDR3 contains 15 residues. Germline CDR1 is LNHDA and CDR2 is SQIVND (reference sequence).

V is TRBV19 and J is TRBJ2-5, with D tentatively TRBD2 (6 bases). Sequences were derived from peripheral blood, sampled in a trial of Ad26.COV2.S vaccine versus placebo. This clonotype was sampled from a person aged 18-60 years who received the Ad26.COV2.S COVID-19 vaccine or a placebo. Here the CDR3 reads CASRTPHGGQETQYF. CDR3 sequence (DNA): TGTGCCAGCCGGACCCCACACGGAGGGCAAGAGACCCAGTACTTC.